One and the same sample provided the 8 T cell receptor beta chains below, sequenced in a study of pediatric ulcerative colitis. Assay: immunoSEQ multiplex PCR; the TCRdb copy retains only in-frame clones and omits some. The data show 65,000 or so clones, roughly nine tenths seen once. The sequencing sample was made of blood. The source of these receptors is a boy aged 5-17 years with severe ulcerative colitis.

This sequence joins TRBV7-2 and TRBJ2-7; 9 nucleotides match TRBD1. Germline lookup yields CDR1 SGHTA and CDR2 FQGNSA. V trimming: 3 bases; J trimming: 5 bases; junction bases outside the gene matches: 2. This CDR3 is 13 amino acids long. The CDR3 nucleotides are TGTGCCAGCAGCTTTCGACAGGGGGACGAGCAGTACTTC. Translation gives CASSFRQGDEQYF.

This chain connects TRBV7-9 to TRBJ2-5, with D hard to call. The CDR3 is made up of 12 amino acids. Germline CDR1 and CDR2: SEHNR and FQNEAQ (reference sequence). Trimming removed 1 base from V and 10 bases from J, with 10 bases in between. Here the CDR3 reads CASSLEQQLQYF. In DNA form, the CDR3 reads TGTGCCAGCAGCTTAGAACAGCAACTCCAGTACTTC.

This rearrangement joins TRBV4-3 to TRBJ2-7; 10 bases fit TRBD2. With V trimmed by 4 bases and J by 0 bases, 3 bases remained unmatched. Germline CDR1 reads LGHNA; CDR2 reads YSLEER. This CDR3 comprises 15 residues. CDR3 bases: TGCGCCAGCAGCCCTGCTAGCGGGAGCTCCTACGAGCAGTACTTC. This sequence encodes CASSPASGSSYEQYF.

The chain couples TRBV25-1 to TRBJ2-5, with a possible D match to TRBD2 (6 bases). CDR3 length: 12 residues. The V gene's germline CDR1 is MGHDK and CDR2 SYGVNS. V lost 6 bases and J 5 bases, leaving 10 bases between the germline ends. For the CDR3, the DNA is TGTGCCAGCAGCGGGAGTTCGGAGACCCAGTACTTC. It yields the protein CASSGSSETQYF. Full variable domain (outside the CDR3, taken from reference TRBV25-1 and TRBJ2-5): EADIYQTPRYLVIGTGKKITLECSQTMGHDKMYWYQQDPGMELHLIHYSYGVNSTEKGDLSSESTVSRIRTEHFPLTLESARPSHTSQYLCASSGSSETQYFGPGTRLLVL.

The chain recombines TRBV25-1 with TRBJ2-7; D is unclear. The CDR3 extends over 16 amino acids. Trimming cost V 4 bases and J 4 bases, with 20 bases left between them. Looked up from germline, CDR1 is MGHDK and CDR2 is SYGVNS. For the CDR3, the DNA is TGTGCCAGCAGTGGGTTAAGCGTCATCCCGCAATACGAGCAGTACTTC. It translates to CASSGLSVIPQYEQYF.

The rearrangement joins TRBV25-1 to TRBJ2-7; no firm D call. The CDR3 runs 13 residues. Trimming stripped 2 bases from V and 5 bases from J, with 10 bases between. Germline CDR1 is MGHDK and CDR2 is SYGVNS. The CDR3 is CASSEVGFDEQYF. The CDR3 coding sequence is TGTGCCAGCAGTGAAGTGGGATTTGACGAGCAGTACTTC.

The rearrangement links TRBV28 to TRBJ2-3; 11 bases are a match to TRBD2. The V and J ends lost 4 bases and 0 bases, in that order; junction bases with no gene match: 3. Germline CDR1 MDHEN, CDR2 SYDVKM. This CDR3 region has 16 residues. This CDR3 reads CASSSRLAGSTDTQYF. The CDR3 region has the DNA TGTGCCAGCAGTTCTAGACTAGCGGGGAGCACAGATACGCAGTATTTT.

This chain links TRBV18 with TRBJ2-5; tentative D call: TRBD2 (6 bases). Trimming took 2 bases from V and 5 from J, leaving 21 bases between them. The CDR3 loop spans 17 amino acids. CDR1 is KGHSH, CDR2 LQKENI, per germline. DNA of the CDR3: TGTGCCAGCTCACCAGATAGCGGCGGTTGGGGTCGGGAGACCCAGTACTTC. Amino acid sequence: CASSPDSGGWGRETQYF.